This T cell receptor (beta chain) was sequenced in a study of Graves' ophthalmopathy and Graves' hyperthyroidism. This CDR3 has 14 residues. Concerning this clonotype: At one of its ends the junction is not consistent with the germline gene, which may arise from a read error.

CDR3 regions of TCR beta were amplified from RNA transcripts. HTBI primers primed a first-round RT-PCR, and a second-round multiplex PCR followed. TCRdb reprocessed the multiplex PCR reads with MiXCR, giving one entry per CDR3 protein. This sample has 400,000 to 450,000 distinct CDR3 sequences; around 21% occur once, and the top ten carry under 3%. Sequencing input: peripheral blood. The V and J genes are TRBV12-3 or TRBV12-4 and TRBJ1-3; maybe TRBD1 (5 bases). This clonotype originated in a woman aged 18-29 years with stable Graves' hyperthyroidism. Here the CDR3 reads CASRGGDSGNTIYF. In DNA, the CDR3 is TGTGCCAGCAGAGGAGGGGACTCTGGAAACACTATATATTTT.